Following are 9 T cell receptor beta chains from one sample sequenced in a study of T cells in Graves' hyperthyroidism and ophthalmopathy. The TCR beta CDR3 regions underwent amplification using RNA transcripts as the source. RT-PCR in the first round (using the HTBI primer set) targeted the TCR CDR3. In TCRdb, the multiplex PCR reads were re-called with MiXCR into one record per CDR3 protein. The repertoire includes about 270,000 distinct CDR3 sequences, approximately 24% of them detected once, and about a third sits in the top ten. Sequencing was done on a sample of blood. These receptors originate from a woman between 40 and 50 years old with Graves' ophthalmopathy.

This sequence joins TRBV12-3 or TRBV12-4 and TRBJ2-7; D possibly corresponds to TRBD1 (7 bases). CDR3 length: 11 amino acids. Deletions cut 3 bases from V and 9 bases from J, with 9 bases between. DNA for the CDR3: TGTGCCAGCAGTTTCAGGGGGGTGCAGTACTTC. Its translation: CASSFRGVQYF.

The chain uses TRBV11-2 and TRBJ1-1; D possibly corresponds to TRBD1 (6 bases). This CDR3 is 16 amino acids long. With 2 bases removed from V and 7 bases from J, the gap between germline ends came to 20 bases. Looked up from germline, CDR1 is SGHAT and CDR2 is FQNNGV. The CDR3: CASSLPIDQGGVEAFF. CDR3 bases: TGTGCCAGCAGCTTACCAATCGACCAAGGGGGGGTTGAAGCTTTCTTT. The entire variable domain, with the rest obtained from reference TRBV11-2 and TRBJ1-1, is as follows: EAGVAQSPRYKIIEKRQSVAFWCNPISGHATLYWYQQILGQGPKLLIQFQNNGVVDDSQLPKDRFSAERLKGVDSTLKIQPAKLEDSAVYLCASSLPIDQGGVEAFFGQGTRLTVV.

This clonotype was observed at least ten times. The V gene is TRBV28, the J gene TRBJ2-2; possibly TRBD1 for D (5 bases). CDR3 length equals 14 residues. The V gene lost 7 bases and the J gene lost 5 bases, with 14 bases spanning the gap. The germline V gene encodes CDR1 MDHEN and CDR2 SYDVKM. This CDR3 reads CASNLGDRTGELFF. The CDR3, as DNA: TGTGCCAGCAATCTAGGGGATCGTACCGGGGAGCTGTTTTTT.

In its sample, this clonotype was seen a few times. The rearrangement joins TRBV20-1 to TRBJ2-7, with 8 bases aligning to TRBD2. The CDR3 is 15 amino acids. Germline loops: CDR1 DFQATT, CDR2 SNEGSKA (reference sequence). With V trimmed by 1 base and J by 4 bases, 9 bases remained unmatched. The CDR3 reads CSARGTGGRIYEQYF. As DNA, the CDR3 is TGCAGTGCTAGAGGCACTGGCGGGAGGATATACGAGCAGTACTTC.

This clonotype was detected ten times or more. This chain uses TRBV27 with TRBJ1-3, with D uncertain. V was shortened by 6 bases and J by 0 bases, with 12 bases between the two germline ends. Germline CDR1 reads MNHEY; CDR2 reads SMNVEV (reference sequence). This CDR3 comprises 15 residues. The CDR3 loop reads CASSPRAVSGNTIYF. The DNA of the CDR3 is TGTGCCAGCAGCCCCCGGGCCGTCTCTGGAAACACCATATATTTT.

This clonotype was seen repeatedly, ten times or more. V and J are TRBV5-1 and TRBJ2-2; D may be TRBD2 (6 bases). Germline-derived CDR1 and CDR2 are SGHRS and YFSETQ. This CDR3 comprises 14 residues. V lost 5 bases and J 3 bases, leaving 11 bases between the germline ends. The chain's CDR3 is CASSWLADTGELFF. DNA of the CDR3: TGCGCCAGCAGTTGGTTAGCGGACACCGGGGAGCTGTTTTTT. Full variable domain (remainder filled in from reference TRBV5-1 and TRBJ2-2): KAGVTQTPRYLIKTRGQQVTLSCSPISGHRSVSWYQQTPGQGLQFLFEYFSETQRNKGNFPGRFSGRQFSNSRSEMNVSTLELGDSALYLCASSWLADTGELFFGEGSRLTVL.

Ten or more counts support this clonotype. The rearrangement links TRBV13 to TRBJ1-1; D not resolved. In germline, CDR1 is PRHDT, CDR2 FYEKMQ (reference sequence). The CDR3 is 13 residues long. Trimming pared 5 bases from V and 5 bases from J, leaving 12 bases between. The CDR3 spells CASSLRFGTEAFF. The CDR3 DNA reads as TGTGCCAGCAGCCTTAGATTTGGGACTGAAGCTTTCTTT.

The chain has TRBV12-3 or TRBV12-4 and TRBJ2-6; TRBD1 might be the D (5 bases). Trimming shortened V by 6 bases and J by 0 bases, and 12 bases separated the two germline ends. The CDR3 consists of 16 residues. The DNA of the CDR3 is TGTGCCAGCAGCCGTGCAGGGAACTCTGGGGCCAACGTCCTGACTTTC. Its protein product is CASSRAGNSGANVLTF.

V gene TRBV6-1 combines with J gene TRBJ2-4, with 7 bases lining up with TRBD1. V shed 0 bases, J shed 3 bases, and the junction held 14 bases outside the gene matches. CDR3 length equals 19 residues. CDR1 is MNHNS, CDR2 SASEGT, per germline. The CDR3 bases are TGTGCCAGCAGTGAAGCTGTCAGGGGGTGGATTAAGGGCAAAAACATTCAGTACTTC. This encodes CASSEAVRGWIKGKNIQYF.